The count of the clone carrying this TCR beta chain is one. Profiled with immunoSEQ multiplex PCR; TCRdb holds only in-frame clones, not every one. The sample lists approximately 51,000 clones, around 94% seen once, with around 0.58% in the top ten. The CDR3 has 15 amino acids. Germline CDR1 and CDR2: LNHDA and SQIVND (reference sequence). V shed 6 bases, J shed 5 bases, and the junction held 10 bases outside the gene matches. The data were obtained in a study of T cell changes during pregnancy in multiple sclerosis. Specimen: CD4+ T cells from peripheral blood mononuclear cells, collected in the second trimester of pregnancy. The rearrangement links TRBV19 to TRBJ1-2; TRBD1 matches 9 bases. The sequence derives from a female donor with multiple sclerosis, enrolled in a pregnancy study. The CDR3 DNA is TGTGCCAGTAGCCGGGACAGGGCTTCCGAATATGGCTACACCTTC. This gives the protein CASSRDRASEYGYTF.